The next 30 T cell receptor beta chains were all read from a single sample in a study of blood T cell repertoires in COVID-19. TCRdb's copy holds only in-frame clones and misses some; the assay was immunoSEQ multiplex PCR. The table includes about 300,000 clones, about 85% detected once. The sample taken for sequencing was PBMCs or T cells enriched from blood (not recorded which). Every receptor here comes from a woman aged 45-60 years who had recovered from COVID-19.

CDR3: CATSRETGLKETQYF. The DNA of the CDR3 is TGTGCCACCAGCCGAGAGACAGGGTTAAAAGAGACCCAGTACTTC. The chain uses TRBV24-1 and TRBJ2-5; 7 positions agree with TRBD1. Germline V CDR1 and CDR2: KGHDR, SFDVKD. This CDR3 contains 15 residues. Unmatched junction bases numbered 10, after V lost 7 bases and J lost 3 bases.

This clone appeared many times. This chain joins TRBV18 and TRBJ1-2; D is unresolved. The CDR3 extends over 15 amino acids. The V end lost 2 bases, the J end lost 6 bases, and 16 bases lay between the germline ends. Germline V CDR1 and CDR2: KGHSH, LQKENI. The CDR3 bases are TGTGCCAGCTCACCATCCCCAGGTGGTTCGGATGGCTACACCTTC. Its protein is CASSPSPGGSDGYTF.

This sequence joins TRBV28 and TRBJ1-6; D perhaps matches TRBD1 (5 bases). Germline V lookup: CDR1 MDHEN, CDR2 SYDVKM. The CDR3 extends over 11 amino acids. Between the trimmed V and J ends, which lost 8 bases and 10 bases, there was a span of 9 bases. The CDR3 loop is CASQGNSPLHF. In DNA form, the CDR3 reads TGTGCCAGCCAGGGAAACTCACCCCTCCACTTT.

The rearrangement links TRBV12-5 to TRBJ2-5, with 7 bases identical to TRBD2. Germline V gene sequence: CDR1 LGHNT, CDR2 FRNRAP. The CDR3 spans 15 residues. The V and J ends lost 7 bases and 0 bases, in that order; junction bases with no gene match: 8. The DNA of the CDR3 is TGTGCTAGTGCCCGGGGAGGGGCAGACCAAGAGACCCAGTACTTC. This codes for CASARGGADQETQYF.

This clone has only one observation. The chain is built from TRBV5-1 and TRBJ2-2, with no clear D. The CDR3 contains 16 residues. Between the trimmed V and J ends, which lost 3 bases and 0 bases, there was a span of 12 bases. Germline V lookup: CDR1 SGHRS, CDR2 YFSETQ. CDR3 DNA sequence: TGCGCCAGCAGCTCTTCGTCCTCCGCGAACACCGGGGAGCTGTTTTTT. Encoded protein: CASSSSSSANTGELFF.

This chain joins TRBV9 and TRBJ2-7; 7 nucleotides match TRBD1. After removal of 3 bases from V and 3 bases from J, the junction contained 9 bases not matched to a gene. CDR3 length: 15 amino acids. Germline CDR1 SGDLS, CDR2 YYNGEE. The CDR3 nucleotides are TGTGCCAGCAGCGCGAGTTGGGACAGTAGCTACGAGCAGTACTTC. Translating gives CASSASWDSSYEQYF.

The V call is TRBV28, the J call TRBJ1-1; weak D call: TRBD1 (6 bases). The germline gives CDR1 MDHEN, CDR2 SYDVKM. Trimming removed 5 bases at V and 10 bases at J, with 11 bases between. The CDR3 is made up of 11 amino acids. The CDR3 DNA reads TGTGCCAGCAGTCCAAGGGGGGGAGCTTTCTTT. Encoded protein: CASSPRGGAFF.

The chain joins TRBV7-2 to TRBJ2-5; TRBD2 aligns across 8 bases. Trimming removed 6 bases from V and 4 bases from J; junction bases left unmatched: 7. The CDR3 consists of 14 residues. In germline, CDR1 is SGHTA, CDR2 FQGNSA. The CDR3 here is CASRTGLAGETQYF. The CDR3, as DNA: TGTGCCAGCAGGACTGGACTAGCTGGAGAGACCCAGTACTTC.

This clone was counted once. V usage is TRBV6-5 and J usage is TRBJ2-7; the match to TRBD2 covers 12 bases. Germline V CDR1 and CDR2: MNHEY, SVGAGI. Trimming took 8 bases from V and 4 from J; bases not matched to a gene: 6. This CDR3 contains 14 residues. The CDR3 DNA is TGTGCCAGCGGGAGACTAGCGGGAGTTTACGAGCAGTACTTC. Encoded protein: CASGRLAGVYEQYF.

The V and J genes are TRBV24-1 and TRBJ2-3; 10 bases agree with TRBD1. The CDR3 runs 17 residues. Germline assignment: CDR1 KGHDR and CDR2 SFDVKD. The trim removed 3 bases at V and 4 bases at J, leaving 9 bases unmatched. Written as DNA, the CDR3 is TGTGCCACCAGTGATCGGGGACAGGGGAGTAGCCCAGATACGCAGTATTTT. Residues: CATSDRGQGSSPDTQYF.

This chain uses TRBV5-1 with TRBJ1-4, with 9 bases that match TRBD1. The CDR3 spans 17 residues. Trimming cost V 4 bases and J 7 bases; bases outside gene matches: 14. Germline V gives CDR1 SGHRS, CDR2 YFSETQ. CDR3 protein: CASSTTGTGRSGEKLFF. CDR3 DNA sequence: TGCGCCAGCAGCACAACCGGGACAGGGCGGTCGGGTGAAAAACTGTTTTTT. The full variable domain, in which reference TRBV5-1 and TRBJ1-4 provide the parts outside the CDR3, is KAGVTQTPRYLIKTRGQQVTLSCSPISGHRSVSWYQQTPGQGLQFLFEYFSETQRNKGNFPGRFSGRQFSNSRSEMNVSTLELGDSALYLCASSTTGTGRSGEKLFFGSGTQLSVL.

The V call is TRBV11-2, the J call TRBJ2-2, with TRBD2 identical over 10 bases. Unmatched junction bases numbered 6, after V lost 6 bases and J lost 2 bases. CDR1 SGHAT and CDR2 FQNNGV come from the germline V gene. CDR3 length: 16 amino acids. The CDR3 nucleotides read TGTGCCAGCAGTCGTGGACTAGCGGAAAACACCGGGGAGCTGTTTTTT. It specifies CASSRGLAENTGELFF.

The chain links TRBV27 to TRBJ1-5; no firm D call. The germline CDR1 and CDR2 sequences are MNHEY and SMNVEV (reference sequence). Deletions cut 4 bases from V and 1 base from J, with 8 bases between. The CDR3 spans 14 residues. In DNA form, the CDR3 reads TGTGCCAGCAGTTCACAATGGAGCAATCAGCCCCAGCATTTT. As protein: CASSSQWSNQPQHF.

The V gene is TRBV6-2 or TRBV6-3, the J gene TRBJ2-2, with D possibly being TRBD1 (6 bases). The V end lost 2 bases, the J end lost 1 base, and 14 bases lay between the germline ends. There are 17 residues in the CDR3. Germline lookup yields CDR1 MNHEY and CDR2 SVGEGT. The CDR3 sequence: CASSYDLDSLNTGELFF. In DNA form, the CDR3 reads TGTGCCAGCAGTTACGATTTGGACAGCTTGAACACCGGGGAGCTGTTTTTT.

This clone has only one observation. The CDR3 region is CATSEGDYENTGELFF. For the CDR3, the DNA is TGTGCCACCAGTGAGGGGGACTACGAGAATACCGGGGAGCTGTTTTTT. The V and J genes are TRBV24-1 and TRBJ2-2, with 7 bases lining up with TRBD2. The CDR3 covers 16 residues. Looked up from germline, CDR1 is KGHDR and CDR2 is SFDVKD. V dropped 4 bases and J dropped 5; count of bases not matched to a gene: 9.

CDR3 nucleotides: TGTGCCAGCAGCTGGCGATCTAGCGGCAATGAGCAGTTCTTC. Its protein product is CASSWRSSGNEQFF. The chain couples TRBV5-4 to TRBJ2-1; TRBD2 aligns across 7 bases. Germline V gives CDR1 SGHNT, CDR2 YYREEE (reference sequence). The CDR3 is 14 residues long. J was trimmed by 6 bases and V by 3 bases; bases with no gene match: 6.

The chain links TRBV24-1 to TRBJ2-1; 10 bases line up with TRBD1. CDR3 length: 18 residues. V gave up 5 bases and J gave up 1 base; unmatched junction bases: 10. The germline V gene has CDR1 KGHDR and CDR2 SFDVKD. The CDR3 is CATSGDDRGRRSYNEQFF. CDR3 nucleotides: TGTGCCACCAGTGGCGACGACAGGGGGCGAAGGTCCTACAATGAGCAGTTCTTC.

This rearrangement joins TRBV15 to TRBJ2-2; D is uncertain. Trimming pared 6 bases from V and 2 bases from J, leaving 10 bases between. Germline CDR1 LNHNV, CDR2 YYDKDF (reference sequence). This CDR3 region has 14 residues. CDR3 coding DNA: TGTGCCACCAGGCAGACTTATAACACCGGGGAGCTGTTTTTT. Protein: CATRQTYNTGELFF.

This sequence joins TRBV5-1 and TRBJ1-1; D unresolved. The CDR3 loop spans 12 amino acids. V was trimmed by 4 bases and J by 1 base, leaving 5 bases between them. The germline CDR1 and CDR2 sequences are SGHRS and YFSETQ. DNA of the CDR3: TGCGCCAGCAGCAACGGGAACACTGAAGCTTTCTTT. This codes for CASSNGNTEAFF. The full variable domain, completed using reference TRBV5-1 and TRBJ1-1, is KAGVTQTPRYLIKTRGQQVTLSCSPISGHRSVSWYQQTPGQGLQFLFEYFSETQRNKGNFPGRFSGRQFSNSRSEMNVSTLELGDSALYLCASSNGNTEAFFGQGTRLTVV.

This clone was detected only once. V is TRBV18 and J is TRBJ2-6; the match to TRBD1 covers 7 bases. CDR1 and CDR2 (germline): KGHSH, LQKENI. The V segment lost 3 bases and the J segment 5 bases; nucleotides outside the gene matches: 13. The CDR3 is 18 amino acids. CDR3 nucleotides: TGTGCCAGCTCACCGTCCCGGGACAGAGGTCCCTGGGCCAACGTCCTGACTTTC. Protein product: CASSPSRDRGPWANVLTF.

This rearrangement joins TRBV20-1 to TRBJ1-6; D possibly corresponds to TRBD1 (6 bases). Germline V CDR1 and CDR2: DFQATT, SNEGSKA (reference sequence). The CDR3 extends over 13 amino acids. Trimming cost V 3 bases and J 7 bases, with 10 bases left between them. The CDR3 here is CSASYRENSPLHF. For the CDR3, the DNA is TGCAGTGCTAGTTACAGGGAAAATTCACCCCTCCACTTT.

V and J are TRBV13 and TRBJ1-3; D is possibly TRBD1 (6 bases). Between the trimmed V and J ends, which lost 6 bases and 0 bases, there was a span of 12 bases. CDR1 PRHDT and CDR2 FYEKMQ come from the germline V gene (reference sequence). The CDR3 consists of 15 residues. CDR3 DNA sequence: TGTGCCAGCAGTCTGGGACATATCTCTGGAAACACCATATATTTT. It specifies CASSLGHISGNTIYF.

This chain connects TRBV7-8 to TRBJ1-5, with a tentative D call TRBD1 (5 bases). CDR3 length: 17 residues. Trimming stripped 1 base from V and 0 bases from J, with 13 bases between. Germline CDR1 is SGHVS and CDR2 is FQNEAQ. As DNA, the CDR3 is TGTGCCAGCAGCTTAGTTCGACAGCAAAATAGCAATCAGCCCCAGCATTTT. Translated, it gives CASSLVRQQNSNQPQHF.

V is TRBV18 and J is TRBJ1-1; D not certain. CDR1 is KGHSH and CDR2 is LQKENI in the germline V gene. The CDR3 runs to 13 residues. V was clipped by 3 bases and J by 3 bases, with 8 bases between them. The CDR3 sequence: CASSPLRDTEAFF. The CDR3 region has the DNA TGTGCCAGCTCACCTCTCCGGGACACTGAAGCTTTCTTT.

This clone has just a few counts. V gene TRBV28 combines with J gene TRBJ1-2; a possible D gene is TRBD1 (5 bases). CDR1 and CDR2 from the germline V gene are MDHEN and SYDVKM. There are 14 residues in the CDR3. Trimming took 3 bases from V and 4 from J, leaving 12 bases between them. The CDR3 DNA reads TGTGCCAGCAGTTTGCCGGGGGGATCCTATGGCTACACCTTC. Amino acid sequence: CASSLPGGSYGYTF.

V gene TRBV3-1 (or the pseudogene TRBV3-2) combines with J gene TRBJ2-2, with 8 bases that match TRBD2. Losses at the gene ends were 1 base for V and 6 bases for J; bases not matched to a gene: 13. The germline V gene has CDR1 LGHDT and CDR2 YNNKEL (reference sequence). The CDR3 sequence is 18 residues long. The CDR3 sequence is CASSQVLAGLVRPGELFF. For the CDR3, the DNA is TGTGCCAGCAGCCAAGTGCTAGCGGGTCTTGTTCGTCCCGGGGAGCTGTTTTTT.

This clone was seen only once. The V gene is TRBV11-3, the J gene TRBJ2-3, with D possibly TRBD1 on 5 matching bases. Looked up from germline, CDR1 is SGHNT and CDR2 is YENEEA. CDR3 length: 14 residues. Deletions cut 3 bases from V and 2 bases from J, with 9 bases between. CDR3 nucleotides: TGTGCCAGCAGCTTGTCAGGGTCCACAGATACGCAGTATTTT. Its translation is CASSLSGSTDTQYF. The entire variable domain, with the rest obtained from reference TRBV11-3 and TRBJ2-3, is as follows: EAGVVQSPRYKIIEKKQPVAFWCNPISGHNTLYWYLQNLGQGPELLIRYENEEAVDDSQLPKDRFSAERLKGVDSTLKIQPAELGDSAVYLCASSLSGSTDTQYFGPGTRLTVL.

In its sample, this clone was seen a few times. The chain links TRBV7-2 to TRBJ2-1; no reliable D call. This CDR3 has 13 residues. Germline loops: CDR1 SGHTA, CDR2 FQGNSA. The ends were cut back, 4 bases at V and 4 bases at J, with 8 bases in the middle. CDR3 sequence reads: CASSYNSYNEQFF. The CDR3 DNA reads as TGTGCCAGCAGCTACAATTCTTACAATGAGCAGTTCTTC. Full variable domain (remainder filled in from reference TRBV7-2 and TRBJ2-1): GAGVSQSPSNKVTEKGKDVELRCDPISGHTALYWYRQSLGQGLEFLIYFQGNSAPDKSGLPSDRFSAERTGGSVSTLTIQRTQQEDSAVYLCASSYNSYNEQFFGPGTRLTVL.

V gene TRBV30 combines with J gene TRBJ2-3, with 10 bases aligning to TRBD1. The J segment lost 1 base and the V segment lost 5 bases, leaving 15 bases of the junction unmatched. In germline, CDR1 is GTSNPN, CDR2 SVGIG (reference sequence). This CDR3 is built from 18 residues. CDR3 sequence reads: CAWASPRQGAIGTDTQYF. The CDR3 DNA reads as TGTGCCTGGGCCTCCCCAAGACAGGGGGCGATTGGCACAGATACGCAGTATTTT.

A few counts support this clone. The chain links TRBV19 to TRBJ1-6; tentatively, D is TRBD1 (5 bases). CDR1 is LNHDA, CDR2 SQIVND, per germline (reference sequence). CDR3 size: 16 residues. Trimming took off 5 bases at V and 0 bases at J, with 11 bases between the two ends. CDR3 nucleotide sequence: TGTGCCAGTAGTGGTGACAGCGTCTCCTATAATTCACCCCTCCACTTT. This codes for CASSGDSVSYNSPLHF.